This T cell receptor beta chain was profiled in a study of cytomegalovirus exposure and HLA in healthy donors. The PCR ran on 60 Vbeta and 13 Jbeta primers. Assay used: immunoSEQ multiplex PCR; TCRdb lists only in-frame clones, some missing. The profile shows 130,000 to 150,000 clones, roughly 76% of them singletons. As to this clone: Its antigen remains unknown.

Study results and limitations: V- and J-gene trimming in TCR beta was tied to a missense DCLRE1C variant by an analysis performed later.

The V end was cut by 6 bases, the J end by 3 bases, with 14 bases between. This CDR3 spans 15 amino acids. CDR1 is MNHEY, CDR2 SMNVEV, per germline (reference sequence). The clonotype originates from a human donor in good health. The genes are TRBV27 and TRBJ2-2, with D tentatively TRBD2 (6 bases). Sequenced material: PBMCs. The CDR3 nucleotides read TGTGCCAGCAGCTCTATGGGACTGGACACCGGGGAGCTGTTTTTT. Protein sequence: CASSSMGLDTGELFF.